Shown below are 27 T cell receptor beta chains from a single sample sequenced in a study of regulatory T cells in long-lasting Graves disease listed by TCRdb under 2021. The library came from multiplex PCR. This sample was sequenced with an Illumina HiSeq 4000. CDR3 regions were amplified by Arm-PCR with iRepertoire HTBI primers to construct TCR beta libraries. TCRdb took the public reads, trimmed them with fastp at Q25, ran MiXCR for clone calling and kept in-frame beta chains. Rows merge per CDR3 protein into single entries with the most common DNA and genes. This sample gives a few hundred thousand distinct CDR3 sequences in total; just over 20% of them show up just once. 14% of the sample belongs to the ten largest clones. The sample's time point label, decoded: newly diagnosed GD, antithyroid drugs for less than 3 months. RNA was extracted from PBMCs in TRIzol for both TCR sequencing and RNA sequencing.

This sample comprised peripheral blood mononuclear cells (PBMCs), obtained at new diagnosis, from a patient treated with antithyroid drugs. All receptors come from a female donor with Graves disease.

This clonotype was counted between two and nine times. The chain recombines TRBV7-2 with TRBJ1-4; D not certain. The CDR3 covers 16 residues. V dropped 4 bases and J dropped 5 bases, with 17 bases sitting between them. CDR1 and CDR2 from the germline V gene are SGHTA and FQGNSA. The CDR3 region is CASSSLTNTENEKLFF. In DNA form, the CDR3 reads TGTGCCAGCAGCTCTCTTACAAACACAGAAAATGAAAAACTGTTTTTT.

This clonotype was counted a few times. The CDR3 region is CASSQHRDRGRFGYGYTF. CDR3 coding DNA: TGTGCCAGCAGCCAACACCGGGACAGGGGGCGCTTTGGCTATGGCTACACCTTC. The rearrangement joins TRBV4-2 to TRBJ1-2, with 12 bases aligning to TRBD1. CDR1 LGHNA and CDR2 YNFKEQ come from the germline V gene. This CDR3 spans 18 amino acids. Unmatched junction bases numbered 11, after V lost 2 bases and J lost 4 bases.

This clonotype was detected ten times or more. The V and J genes are TRBV28 and TRBJ2-5; D is uncertain. Germline lookup yields CDR1 MDHEN and CDR2 SYDVKM. V was cut by 6 bases and J by 1 base, with 21 bases left in between. The CDR3 covers 17 residues. The CDR3: CASSRIRQRPRQETQYF. The CDR3 nucleotides are TGTGCCAGCAGCCGGATTCGACAAAGACCGCGCCAAGAGACCCAGTACTTC. The variable domain in full, completed from reference TRBV28 and TRBJ2-5, reads DVKVTQSSRYLVKRTGEKVFLECVQDMDHENMFWYRQDPGLGLRLIYFSYDVKMKEKGDIPEGYSVSREKKERFSLILESASTNQTSMYLCASSRIRQRPRQETQYFGPGTRLLVL.

The gene calls are TRBV11-3 and TRBJ2-4; a weak D match, TRBD2 (6 bases). With 7 bases removed from V and 0 bases from J, the gap between germline ends came to 16 bases. Germline V gene lookup returns CDR1 SGHNT and CDR2 YENEEA. The CDR3 contains 16 residues. As DNA, the CDR3 is TGTGCCAGCAACCCAGCCACGGGACTAGCCAAAAACATTCAGTACTTC. Amino acids: CASNPATGLAKNIQYF.

This clonotype was counted ten times or more. The chain recombines TRBV4-1 with TRBJ1-1; unclear D gene. V shed 0 bases and J shed 4 bases, with 12 bases lying between them. The germline V gene has CDR1 MGHRA and CDR2 YSYEKL. The CDR3 extends over 15 amino acids. The DNA of the CDR3 is TGCGCCAGCAGCCAAGATGGCGGGTATGGCACTGAAGCTTTCTTT. Amino acid sequence: CASSQDGGYGTEAFF.

The V and J genes are TRBV5-8 and TRBJ2-2, with 13 bases identical to TRBD2. This CDR3 has 16 residues. J gave up 5 bases and V 4 bases, and 5 bases lay outside the gene matches. Germline V lookup: CDR1 SGHTS, CDR2 YDEGEE. DNA for the CDR3: TGTGCCAGCAGCCCGGGACTAGCGGGGCCGACCGGGGAGCTGTTTTTT. Its protein is CASSPGLAGPTGELFF.

This clonotype was recorded at least ten times. The V and J genes are TRBV6-5 and TRBJ2-1; TRBD2 aligns across 8 bases. V trimming: 0 bases; J trimming: 8 bases; junction bases outside the gene matches: 6. Germline V CDR1 and CDR2: MNHEY, SVGAGI. CDR3 length: 15 residues. Written as DNA, the CDR3 is TGTGCCAGCAGTTACTCTCGGGGGGGGTGGGATGAGCAGTTCTTC. Translating it yields CASSYSRGGWDEQFF.

This clonotype was found a few times. The chain couples TRBV4-3 to TRBJ1-2; tentatively, D is TRBD1 (5 bases). The CDR3 consists of 16 residues. The ends were cut back, 1 base at V and 2 bases at J, with 14 bases in the middle. Germline CDR1 reads LGHNA; CDR2 reads YSLEER. For the CDR3, the DNA is TGCGCCAGCAGCCAAGTTGGGGGGGTGAAGAACTATGGCTACACCTTC. It specifies CASSQVGGVKNYGYTF.

In its sample, this clonotype was seen once. The chain links TRBV5-6 to TRBJ2-3; D is unclear. The CDR3 covers 14 residues. Germline-derived CDR1 and CDR2 are SGHDT and YYEEEE. V was clipped by 2 bases and J by 2 bases, with 9 bases between them. For the CDR3, the DNA is TGTGCCAGCAGCTTCCAAGGATTCACAGATACGCAGTATTTT. Translated, it gives CASSFQGFTDTQYF.

This clonotype was counted a few times. The V call is TRBV2, the J call TRBJ2-1; 7 bases fit TRBD2. V shed 11 bases, J shed 3 bases, and the junction held 13 bases outside the gene matches. Germline lookup yields CDR1 SNHLY and CDR2 FYNNEI. The CDR3 extends over 15 amino acids. The CDR3 loop reads CAYTPGSGIYNEQFF. In nucleotides, the CDR3 is TGTGCCTACACCCCTGGGAGCGGGATCTACAATGAGCAGTTCTTC.

In its sample, this clonotype was seen many times. J is TRBJ2-5 and V is TRBV3-1, with D possibly TRBD2 on 5 matching bases. CDR3 size: 13 residues. V gave up 6 bases and J gave up 2 bases, with 10 bases separating them. CDR1 and CDR2 from the germline V gene are LGHDT and YNNKEL (reference sequence). CDR3 bases: TGTGCCAGCAGAGGCACTAGTCAAGAGACCCAGTACTTC. Translated: CASRGTSQETQYF.

Only a few counts were recorded for this clonotype. The chain couples TRBV19 to TRBJ2-2; perhaps TRBD2 as D (5 bases). This CDR3 is built from 14 residues. Looked up from germline, CDR1 is LNHDA and CDR2 is SQIVND (reference sequence). V shed 2 bases and J shed 4 bases, with 8 bases lying between them. CDR3 coding DNA: TGTGCCAGTAGTATAACGGGAAGCACCGGGGAGCTGTTTTTT. This codes for CASSITGSTGELFF. The whole variable domain, filled in from reference TRBV19 and TRBJ2-2, reads DGGITQSPKYLFRKEGQNVTLSCEQNLNHDAMYWYRQDPGQGLRLIYYSQIVNDFQKGDIAEGYSVSREKKESFPLTVTSAQKNPTAFYLCASSITGSTGELFFGEGSRLTVL.

V is TRBV12-3 or TRBV12-4 and J is TRBJ2-7; 11 nucleotides agree with TRBD2. The CDR3 consists of 14 residues. The ends lost 7 bases at V and 3 bases at J; junction bases unmatched: 5. The DNA for the CDR3 is TGTGCCAGCACCTTAGCGGGGGGGGACTACGAGCAGTACTTC. Amino acid sequence: CASTLAGGDYEQYF.

This clonotype was picked up a small number of times. The chain is built from TRBV24-1 and TRBJ1-5; D remains unclear. The CDR3 length is 12 residues. Trimming shortened V by 3 bases and J by 5 bases, and 4 bases separated the two germline ends. Per germline, CDR1 KGHDR and CDR2 SFDVKD. CDR3 in DNA: TGTGCCACCAGTGATGGCCATCAGCCCCAGCATTTT. Its translation: CATSDGHQPQHF.

The chain uses TRBV19 and TRBJ1-2; 9 bases align to TRBD1. The V gene end was trimmed by 7 bases and the J gene end by 3 bases; junction bases not matched to a gene: 6. The CDR3 contains 14 residues. Germline CDR1 and CDR2: LNHDA and SQIVND (reference sequence). The CDR3 DNA reads as TGTGCCAGTAAGCTACAGGGGGCGGACTATGGCTACACCTTC. Translated: CASKLQGADYGYTF.

This clonotype was found many times. The conserved closing phenylalanine or tryptophan is absent in this CDR3, likely reflecting a read error. It is unclear where the CDR3 begins or ends on the DNA, so no DNA is shown, and the CDR3 is as TCRdb lists it. J is TRBJ2-5 and V is TRBV18; the table calls TRBD2, which could not be checked here. Germline V CDR1 and CDR2: KGHSH, LQKENI. The CDR3 extends over 13 residues, inclusive of both ends. This CDR3 is CASSPSAREAGDV.

This clonotype was recorded once. The chain employs TRBV2 and TRBJ2-5; D may be TRBD1 (6 bases). The DNA end is more similar to TRBJ2-1, so the J call may be wrong. The CDR3 has 12 residues. Germline V gene sequence: CDR1 SNHLY, CDR2 FYNNEI. CDR3 nucleotides: TGTGCCAGCAGTGACACAGGGCGCGAGCAGTTCTTC. Protein: CASSDTGREQFF.

There are many counts of this clonotype. V usage is TRBV20-1 and J usage is TRBJ2-3, with D unclear. CDR3 length: 15 residues. Germline V gives CDR1 DFQATT, CDR2 SNEGSKA (reference sequence). V dropped 3 bases and J dropped 0 bases, with 13 bases sitting between them. The CDR3 nucleotides read TGCAGTGCTAGCGAGGCATCCTCTAGCACAGATACGCAGTATTTT. Its translation: CSASEASSSTDTQYF.

This clonotype was found many times. This chain joins TRBV24-1 and TRBJ2-2; D call uncertain. The germline V gene has CDR1 KGHDR and CDR2 SFDVKD. This CDR3 is 14 amino acids long. Trimming stripped 7 bases from V and 1 base from J, with 9 bases between. CDR3 sequence reads: CATRPAGNTGELFF. CDR3 coding DNA: TGTGCCACCAGGCCCGCTGGGAACACCGGGGAGCTGTTTTTT.

CDR3 protein: CASSYQGENQPQHF. The DNA of the CDR3 is TGTGCCAGCAGTTATCAGGGGGAAAATCAGCCCCAGCATTTT. The chain uses TRBV12-3 or TRBV12-4 and TRBJ1-5, with 7 bases fitting TRBD1. This CDR3 contains 14 residues. The V gene end was trimmed by 4 bases and the J gene end by 4 bases; junction bases not matched to a gene: 4.

A note on this clonotype: Just one base apart from a much larger clone, this may be a read error. The rearrangement uses TRBV24-1 and TRBJ2-5; D uncertain. The CDR3 has 11 amino acids. The V gene's germline CDR1 is KGHDR and CDR2 SFDVKD. With 10 bases removed from V and 4 bases from J, the gap between germline ends came to 9 bases. The CDR3 loop reads CATGKRETQYF. The CDR3, as DNA: TGTGCCACAGGGAAAAGAGAGACCCAGTACTTC.

This rearrangement joins TRBV18 to TRBJ1-1, with D unclear. CDR3 length: 12 residues. The germline V gene encodes CDR1 KGHSH and CDR2 LQKENI. The germline V and J ends were trimmed by 5 bases and 6 bases, with 10 bases remaining between them. The CDR3 protein is CASSSDTAEAFF. CDR3 nucleotides: TGTGCCAGCTCATCCGACACAGCTGAAGCTTTCTTT.

On this clonotype itself: A much more abundant neighbour one base away suggests this may be a read error. V gene TRBV5-1 combines with J gene TRBJ1-6; no definite D call. Germline V CDR1 and CDR2: SGHRS, YFSETQ. The CDR3 covers 15 residues. The CDR3 protein is CASSLLSSHNSPLHF. In nucleotides, the CDR3 is TGCGCCAGCAGCTTGCTGAGCTCCCATAATTCACCCCTCCACTTT. Drawing the rest from reference TRBV5-1 and TRBJ1-6, the complete variable domain is KAGVTQTPRYLIKTRGQQVTLSCSPISGHRSVSWYQQTPGQGLQFLFEYFSETQRNKGNFPGRFSGRQFSNSRSEMNVSTLELGDSALYLCASSLLSSHNSPLHFGNGTRLTVT.

This clonotype was seen ten or more times. The junction and the germline gene differ at one end; a read error may be behind it. This rearrangement joins TRBV5-1 to TRBJ2-7; 12 bases agree with TRBD2. Per germline, CDR1 SGHRS and CDR2 YFSETQ. CDR3 length: 14 amino acids. CDR3 region: CASSSGTSGYEQYF. CDR3 nucleotides: TGTGCCAGCAGCTCCGGGACTAGCGGGTACGAGCAGTACTTC.

Ten or more counts support this clonotype. V and J are TRBV20-1 and TRBJ1-1, with TRBD1 matching 7 bases. Germline V gives CDR1 DFQATT, CDR2 SNEGSKA (reference sequence). The J segment lost 2 bases and the V segment lost 6 bases, leaving 3 bases of the junction unmatched. The CDR3 runs to 12 residues. The CDR3 DNA sequence: TGCAGTGCCCACAGGGGTAACACTGAAGCTTTCTTT. This sequence encodes CSAHRGNTEAFF.

This clonotype has only a few counts. The rearrangement links TRBV5-5 to TRBJ2-5; no firm D call. Trimming shortened V by 0 bases and J by 1 base, and 7 bases separated the two germline ends. The CDR3 loop spans 14 amino acids. CDR1 is SGHKS and CDR2 is YYEKEE in the germline V gene (reference sequence). The CDR3 DNA follows: TGTGCCAGCAGCTTGGGACCAGGCCAAGAGACCCAGTACTTC. Translating it yields CASSLGPGQETQYF.

Of note for this clonotype: A much larger clone lies a single base off, so this may be a read error. V gene TRBV7-2 combines with J gene TRBJ2-7; 11 bases line up with TRBD2. The CDR3 length is 15 residues. Per the germline V gene, CDR1 is SGHTA and CDR2 is FQGNSA. CDR3 sequence: CASRRSGGEEYERYF. CDR3 in DNA: TGTGCCAGCAGACGTAGCGGGGGGGAGGAGTACGAGCGGTACTTC.